This section outlines one T cell receptor beta chain sequence together with its context. The sample originates from a study of T cells expressing NK-cell markers. Using the 5' RACE reads, TCRdb records one entry per CDR3 protein without DNA. This sample's clone table lists 150,000 to 180,000 distinct CDR3 sequences. The specimen was blood T cells: a sorted CD56 or NKG2C T cell subset, CD4+ or CD8+ T cells, or bulk PBMC T cells (not recorded which). The sequence derives from a woman in her forties or fifties in good health.

CDR3 amino acids: CASRTSWSSYNEQFF. The chain carries TRBV14 and TRBJ2-1; TCRdb's D call, TRBD2, is unchecked because there is no DNA. The V gene's germline CDR1 is SGHDN and CDR2 FVKESK. This CDR3 spans 15 amino acids.